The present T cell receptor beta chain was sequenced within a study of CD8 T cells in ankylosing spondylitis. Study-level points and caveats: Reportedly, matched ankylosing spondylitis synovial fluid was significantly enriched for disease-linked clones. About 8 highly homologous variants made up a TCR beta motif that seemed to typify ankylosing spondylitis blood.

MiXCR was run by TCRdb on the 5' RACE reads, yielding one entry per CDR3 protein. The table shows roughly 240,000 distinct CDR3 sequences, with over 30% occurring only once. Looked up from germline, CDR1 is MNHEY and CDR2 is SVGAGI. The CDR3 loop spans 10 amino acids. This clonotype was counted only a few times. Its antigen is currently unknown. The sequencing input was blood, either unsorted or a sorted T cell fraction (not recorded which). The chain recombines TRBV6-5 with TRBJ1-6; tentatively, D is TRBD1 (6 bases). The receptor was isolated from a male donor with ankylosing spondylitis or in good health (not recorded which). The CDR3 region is CVPGDSPLHF. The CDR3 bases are TGTGTCCCAGGGGATTCACCCCTCCACTTT.